A single sample is the source of the 27 T cell receptor beta chains below, sequenced in a study of control samples from healthy donors and cancer patients. The data were produced by immunoSEQ multiplex PCR, yet TCRdb's version contains in-frame clones alone and is incomplete. The sample has about 220,000 clones, just under 95% seen once. Input material: blood. These receptors all come from a man aged 50 or older in good health.

The J gene is TRBJ1-1, the V gene TRBV20-1; a possible D gene is TRBD1 (6 bases). The CDR3 loop spans 15 amino acids. Trimming stripped 3 bases from V and 2 bases from J, with 16 bases between. Per the germline V gene, CDR1 is DFQATT and CDR2 is SNEGSKA (reference sequence). This CDR3 is CSASRQGNLNTEAFF. CDR3 DNA: TGCAGTGCTAGTCGGCAGGGGAATTTAAACACTGAAGCTTTCTTT.

The chain links TRBV28 to TRBJ2-5; the D is unclear. Trimming took 4 bases from V and 9 from J, leaving 12 bases between them. The CDR3 consists of 12 residues. Germline lookup yields CDR1 MDHEN and CDR2 SYDVKM. CDR3 sequence (DNA): TGTGCCAGCAGTTCCGGCGAACGGCCCCAGTACTTC. Amino acid sequence: CASSSGERPQYF.

The rearrangement joins TRBV2 to TRBJ1-2, with D possibly matching TRBD1 (5 bases). Trimming pared 6 bases from V and 6 bases from J, leaving 14 bases between. The CDR3 covers 13 residues. Germline CDR1 SNHLY, CDR2 FYNNEI. The CDR3 loop reads CASRTTTEDGYTF. In DNA form, the CDR3 reads TGTGCCAGCAGGACCACGACAGAAGATGGCTACACCTTC.

In DNA form, the CDR3 reads TGTGCCAGCAGCCGCACAGGGGCTCTCCTTGAAGCTTTCTTT. This sequence encodes CASSRTGALLEAFF. The chain joins TRBV7-2 to TRBJ1-1; 7 positions match TRBD1. Looked up from germline, CDR1 is SGHTA and CDR2 is FQGNSA. The CDR3 is made up of 14 amino acids. V dropped 5 bases and J dropped 7; count of bases not matched to a gene: 10.

This clone was seen only once. The rearrangement uses TRBV7-2 and TRBJ1-2; D may be TRBD1 (6 bases). This CDR3 region has 11 residues. V shed 1 base and J shed 14 bases, with 11 bases lying between them. The germline V gene has CDR1 SGHTA and CDR2 FQGNSA. Written as DNA, the CDR3 is TGTGCCAGCAGCTTAGACGGAGGGGGAACCTTC. As protein: CASSLDGGGTF.

V usage is TRBV4-1 and J usage is TRBJ1-1; the match to TRBD1 covers 8 bases. The germline gives CDR1 MGHRA, CDR2 YSYEKL. The CDR3 runs 15 residues. The V gene end was trimmed by 2 bases and the J gene end by 5 bases; junction bases not matched to a gene: 7. The CDR3 spells CASSQSGQGRTEAFF. The CDR3 DNA reads TGCGCCAGCAGCCAATCCGGACAGGGTCGGACTGAAGCTTTCTTT.

This clone was found a few times. DNA of the CDR3: TGTGCCAGCCAGGTAGGACAGGTCTCCAATGAGCAGTTCTTC. Protein: CASQVGQVSNEQFF. This chain joins TRBV6-6 and TRBJ2-1; TRBD1 matches 7 bases. The CDR3 extends over 14 amino acids. V was clipped by 8 bases and J by 6 bases; unmatched bases: 10. Germline loops: CDR1 MNHNY, CDR2 SVGAGI (reference sequence).

The chain has TRBV5-6 and TRBJ1-1; unclear D gene. Trimming removed 2 bases at V and 0 bases at J, with 11 bases between. CDR1 is SGHDT and CDR2 is YYEEEE in the germline V gene. The CDR3 runs to 15 residues. CDR3 in DNA: TGTGCCAGCAGCTTATGGGCCGTAATGAACACTGAAGCTTTCTTT. Its protein product is CASSLWAVMNTEAFF.

This clone was seen just once. The rearrangement uses TRBV6-5 and TRBJ1-6, with TRBD1 matching 7 bases. Germline CDR1 reads MNHEY; CDR2 reads SVGAGI. The J segment lost 0 bases and the V segment lost 4 bases, leaving 3 bases of the junction unmatched. CDR3 length equals 16 residues. The CDR3 DNA follows: TGTGCCAGCAGTTTGGACAGGAGCTCCTATAATTCACCCCTCCACTTT. Its translation: CASSLDRSSYNSPLHF.

The V call is TRBV3-1 (or the pseudogene TRBV3-2), the J call TRBJ1-1; possible D gene TRBD1, 5 bases. The CDR3 extends over 13 amino acids. CDR1 and CDR2 from the germline V gene are LGHDT and YNNKEL (reference sequence). Trimming removed 1 base from V and 4 bases from J, with 7 bases in between. The CDR3 nucleotides read TGTGCCAGCAGCCAAGGAGACAGCACTGAAGCTTTCTTT. Translated: CASSQGDSTEAFF.

This clone was detected once. The CDR3 loop reads CAIIGSRGTGSNQPQHF. The CDR3 region has the DNA TGTGCCATCATTGGGTCGAGGGGAACGGGAAGCAATCAGCCCCAGCATTTT. The rearrangement uses TRBV10-3 and TRBJ1-5, with D perhaps matching TRBD1 (5 bases). Germline loops: CDR1 ENHRY, CDR2 SYGVKD. V was clipped by 7 bases and J by 1 base, with 20 bases between them. The CDR3 covers 17 residues.

This chain uses TRBV29-1 with TRBJ2-3; 8 nucleotides line up with TRBD1. Germline loops: CDR1 SQVTM, CDR2 ANQGSEA. The CDR3 consists of 15 residues. The V and J ends lost 1 base and 5 bases, in that order; junction bases with no gene match: 8. The CDR3 reads CSVEVGTGIQDTQYF. CDR3 in DNA: TGCAGCGTTGAAGTAGGGACAGGTATTCAAGATACGCAGTATTTT.

CDR3 in amino acids: CASSSSGGAQGGEKLFF. The CDR3 bases are TGTGCCAGCAGTTCCTCTGGGGGAGCCCAGGGTGGGGAAAAACTGTTTTTT. V gene TRBV28 combines with J gene TRBJ1-4; the D gene is possibly TRBD1 (5 bases). From germline, CDR1 is MDHEN and CDR2 SYDVKM. The V end lost 4 bases, the J end lost 8 bases, and 23 bases lay between the germline ends. The CDR3 is made up of 17 amino acids.

The chain couples TRBV7-2 to TRBJ2-5; no definite D call. Looked up from germline, CDR1 is SGHTA and CDR2 is FQGNSA. Trimming took off 1 base at V and 4 bases at J, with 10 bases between the two ends. The CDR3 consists of 14 residues. Here the CDR3 reads CASSLDWRRETQYF. CDR3 in DNA: TGTGCCAGCAGCTTAGATTGGCGACGAGAGACCCAGTACTTC.

This rearrangement joins TRBV19 to TRBJ2-3; possibly TRBD1 or TRBD2 for D (6 bases each). Germline CDR1 LNHDA, CDR2 SQIVND (reference sequence). The CDR3 sequence is 15 residues long. V was clipped by 7 bases and J by 0 bases, with 14 bases between them. As DNA, the CDR3 is TGTGCCAGTACCCCAGGGGACTTAAGCACAGATACGCAGTATTTT. Encoded protein: CASTPGDLSTDTQYF.

The V call is TRBV19, the J call TRBJ2-5; D may correspond to TRBD1 or TRBD2 (5 bases each). CDR1 LNHDA and CDR2 SQIVND come from the germline V gene (reference sequence). CDR3 size: 15 residues. Trimming shortened V by 3 bases and J by 7 bases, and 18 bases separated the two germline ends. The DNA of the CDR3 is TGTGCCAGTAGTATTATCTTAGGTGGGGACGGGACCCAGTACTTC. Its translation is CASSIILGGDGTQYF.

This clone was observed a single time. The chain uses TRBV28 and TRBJ1-5, with no clear D. V dropped 2 bases and J dropped 0 bases, with 5 bases sitting between them. This CDR3 contains 14 residues. CDR1 and CDR2 (germline): MDHEN, SYDVKM. CDR3 nucleotides: TGTGCCAGCAGTTTAGCGAGTAGCAATCAGCCCCAGCATTTT. Translation gives CASSLASSNQPQHF.

This sequence joins TRBV6-5 and TRBJ2-1, with D possibly called TRBD1 or TRBD2 (5 bases each). Germline CDR1 MNHEY, CDR2 SVGAGI. This CDR3 region has 14 residues. The germline V and J ends were trimmed by 7 bases and 2 bases, with 12 bases remaining between them. The CDR3 DNA reads as TGTGCCAGCAACGAGGGGCGGGCCTACAATGAGCAGTTCTTC. Protein sequence: CASNEGRAYNEQFF.

The V and J genes are TRBV5-1 and TRBJ1-4; 8 bases are a match to TRBD1. CDR3 length: 15 amino acids. The J segment lost 7 bases and the V segment lost 0 bases, leaving 5 bases of the junction unmatched. CDR1 SGHRS and CDR2 YFSETQ come from the germline V gene. The CDR3 region is CASSLAGQGAEKLFF. The DNA for the CDR3 is TGCGCCAGCAGCTTGGCCGGGCAGGGGGCTGAAAAACTGTTTTTT.

The rearrangement uses TRBV24-1 and TRBJ2-2, with 7 positions matching TRBD1. Germline CDR1 and CDR2: KGHDR and SFDVKD. CDR3 length: 14 amino acids. The V and J ends lost 4 bases and 4 bases, in that order; junction bases with no gene match: 2. Written as DNA, the CDR3 is TGTGCCACCAGTGACACAGGGGCCACCGGGGAGCTGTTTTTT. The encoded protein is CATSDTGATGELFF.

This clone has just one count. The chain is built from TRBV11-2 and TRBJ1-2; D call uncertain. Trimming removed 5 bases at V and 2 bases at J, with 12 bases between. The germline gives CDR1 SGHAT, CDR2 FQNNGV. The CDR3 has 14 amino acids. CDR3 sequence (DNA): TGTGCCAGCAGCCTTCACATCCAAAACTATGGCTACACCTTC. As protein: CASSLHIQNYGYTF.

This chain uses TRBV3-1 (or the pseudogene TRBV3-2) with TRBJ1-4; D gene unclear. Deletions cut 3 bases from V and 8 bases from J, with 16 bases between. The CDR3 has 15 amino acids. The germline CDR1 and CDR2 sequences are LGHDT and YNNKEL (reference sequence). CDR3 nucleotides: TGTGCCAGCAGCCACCGGGGAGGTGTCGGGGAAAAACTGTTTTTT. Protein product: CASSHRGGVGEKLFF.

The chain combines TRBV5-4 with TRBJ2-1; possibly TRBD1 for D (5 bases). The CDR3 contains 14 residues. Trimming pared 0 bases from V and 6 bases from J, leaving 10 bases between. Looked up from germline, CDR1 is SGHNT and CDR2 is YYREEE (reference sequence). CDR3 nucleotide sequence: TGTGCCAGCAGCTTGGACGACAGATCCAATGAGCAGTTCTTC. It is translated as CASSLDDRSNEQFF.

The rearrangement joins TRBV2 to TRBJ1-3, with a weak D call TRBD1 (5 bases). The CDR3 contains 12 residues. Trimming left V 3 bases short and J 7 bases short, with 7 bases between. Germline-derived CDR1 and CDR2 are SNHLY and FYNNEI. DNA for the CDR3: TGTGCCAGCAGTGAGGGGGGGAACACCATATATTTT. Encoded protein: CASSEGGNTIYF.

This rearrangement joins TRBV28 to TRBJ1-1; no clear D gene. Trimming shortened V by 1 base and J by 5 bases, and 5 bases separated the two germline ends. Germline CDR1 reads MDHEN; CDR2 reads SYDVKM. The CDR3 runs to 12 residues. CDR3 DNA: TGTGCCAGCAGTTTATCCCTAACTGAAGCTTTCTTT. Translation gives CASSLSLTEAFF.

The V gene is TRBV7-3, the J gene TRBJ1-4, with TRBD1 as a possible D gene (6 bases). CDR1 and CDR2 from the germline V gene are SGHTA and FQGTGA. V dropped 6 bases and J dropped 3 bases, with 14 bases sitting between them. CDR3 size: 15 residues. The CDR3 protein is CASSSTGMANEKLFF. In DNA form, the CDR3 reads TGTGCCAGCAGTTCTACAGGGATGGCTAATGAAAAACTGTTTTTT.

This sequence joins TRBV6-5 and TRBJ1-1, with D possibly being TRBD1 (6 bases). There are 14 residues in the CDR3. Deletions cut 5 bases from V and 3 bases from J, with 13 bases between. Germline CDR1 reads MNHEY; CDR2 reads SVGAGI. This CDR3 is CASSTTGGDTEAFF. The CDR3, as DNA: TGTGCCAGCAGTACGACAGGCGGGGACACTGAAGCTTTCTTT.